This T cell receptor (beta chain) was sequenced for a study of cytomegalovirus exposure and HLA in healthy donors. The donors, nominally healthy at sampling, likely had unrecorded immune exposures. PCR was performed using 60 Vbeta and 13 Jbeta primers. Sequencing was performed with immunoSEQ multiplex PCR; in TCRdb, only in-frame clones are kept and a portion is missing. Recorded for this sample: tens of thousands of clones. Sample: PBMCs. The receptor comes from a man aged 25-40 years in good health and CMV-seronegative.

As DNA, the CDR3 is TGTGCCAGCAGTCCAACAGGGAACCCTTACAATGAGCAGTTCTTC. This gives the protein CASSPTGNPYNEQFF. The genes are TRBV6-5 and TRBJ2-1, with TRBD1 as a possible D gene (6 bases). CDR3 length equals 15 residues. Germline CDR1 and CDR2: MNHEY and SVGAGI. The V end lost 5 bases, the J end lost 4 bases, and 15 bases lay between the germline ends.